Given below is one T cell receptor (beta chain) in context. Data came from immunoSEQ multiplex PCR; TCRdb stores just in-frame clones and leaves some out. In the table there are approximately 500,000 clones, about 78% of which are singletons. The CDR3 contains 12 residues. The ends were cut back, 0 bases at V and 6 bases at J, with 8 bases in the middle. Germline CDR1 is GTSNPN and CDR2 is SVGIG (reference sequence). This sample was included in a study of shared clonotypes between healthy human individuals. Healthy HIV-negative adults without recent acute infections or vaccinations served as donors. The clonotype comes from a woman in her 40s in good health. Some clones in this sample may be carry-over from other donors' samples. The chain links TRBV30 to TRBJ1-1; possibly TRBD1 for D (5 bases). Material: PBMCs. This chain's CDR3 is CAWSVGASEAFF. The DNA of the CDR3 is TGTGCCTGGAGTGTCGGGGCCTCTGAAGCTTTCTTT.